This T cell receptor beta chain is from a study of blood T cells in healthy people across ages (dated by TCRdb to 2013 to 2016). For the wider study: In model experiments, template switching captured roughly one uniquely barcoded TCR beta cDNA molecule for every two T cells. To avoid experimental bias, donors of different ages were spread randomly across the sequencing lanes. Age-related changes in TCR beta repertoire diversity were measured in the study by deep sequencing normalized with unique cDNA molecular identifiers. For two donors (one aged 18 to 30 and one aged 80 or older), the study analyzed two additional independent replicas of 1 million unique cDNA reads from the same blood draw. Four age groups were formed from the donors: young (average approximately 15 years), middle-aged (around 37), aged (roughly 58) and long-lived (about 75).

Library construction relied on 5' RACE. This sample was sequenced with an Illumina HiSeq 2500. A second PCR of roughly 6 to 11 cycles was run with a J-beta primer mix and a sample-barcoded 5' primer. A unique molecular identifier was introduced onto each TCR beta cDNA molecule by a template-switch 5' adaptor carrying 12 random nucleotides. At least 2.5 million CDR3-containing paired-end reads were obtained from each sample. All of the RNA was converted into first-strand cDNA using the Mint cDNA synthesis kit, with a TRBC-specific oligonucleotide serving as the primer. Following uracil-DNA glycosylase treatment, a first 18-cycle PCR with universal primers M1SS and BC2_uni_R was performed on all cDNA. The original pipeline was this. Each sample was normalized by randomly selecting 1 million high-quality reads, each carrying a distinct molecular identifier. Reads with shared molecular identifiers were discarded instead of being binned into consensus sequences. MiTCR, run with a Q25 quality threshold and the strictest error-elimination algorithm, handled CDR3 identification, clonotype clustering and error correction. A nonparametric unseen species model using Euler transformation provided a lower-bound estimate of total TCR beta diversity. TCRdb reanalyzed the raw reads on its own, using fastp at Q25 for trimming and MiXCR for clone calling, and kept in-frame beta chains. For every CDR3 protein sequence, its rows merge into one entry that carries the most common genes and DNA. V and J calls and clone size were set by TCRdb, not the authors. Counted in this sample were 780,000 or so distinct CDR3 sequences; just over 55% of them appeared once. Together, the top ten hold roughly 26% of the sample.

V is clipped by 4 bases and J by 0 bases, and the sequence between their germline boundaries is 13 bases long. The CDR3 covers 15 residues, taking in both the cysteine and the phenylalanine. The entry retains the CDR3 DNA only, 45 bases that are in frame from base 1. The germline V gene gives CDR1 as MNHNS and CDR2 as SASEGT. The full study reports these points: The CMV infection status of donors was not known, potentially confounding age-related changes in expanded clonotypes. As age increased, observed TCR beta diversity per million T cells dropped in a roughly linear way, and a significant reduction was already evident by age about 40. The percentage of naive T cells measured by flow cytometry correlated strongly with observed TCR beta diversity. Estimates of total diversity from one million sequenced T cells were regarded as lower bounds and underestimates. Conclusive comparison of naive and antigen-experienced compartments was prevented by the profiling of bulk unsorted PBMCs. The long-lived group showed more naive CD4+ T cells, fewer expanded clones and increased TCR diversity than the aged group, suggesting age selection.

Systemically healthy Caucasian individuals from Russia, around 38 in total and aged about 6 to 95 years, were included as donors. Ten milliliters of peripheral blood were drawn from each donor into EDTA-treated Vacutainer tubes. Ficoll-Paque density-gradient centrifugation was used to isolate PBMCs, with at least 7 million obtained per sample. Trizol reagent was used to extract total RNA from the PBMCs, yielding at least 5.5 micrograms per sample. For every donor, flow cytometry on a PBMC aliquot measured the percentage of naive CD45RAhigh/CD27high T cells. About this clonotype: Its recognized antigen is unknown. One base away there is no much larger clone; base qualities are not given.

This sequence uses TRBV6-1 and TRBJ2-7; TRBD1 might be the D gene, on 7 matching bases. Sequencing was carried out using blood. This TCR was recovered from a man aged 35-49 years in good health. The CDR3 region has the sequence CASSVWRDSSYEQYF. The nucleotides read TGTGCCAGCAGTGTGTGGAGGGACAGCTCCTACGAGCAGTACTTC.